This T cell receptor (beta chain) appears in the sequencing data of a study of post-analysis software for immune sequencing data. Findings and limits, study-wide: Versus controls, multiple sclerosis patients showed significantly lower diversity (normalized Chao1). Patients showed TRBV5-6, TRBV5-1 and TRBV20-1 among five TRBV segments more frequent than in controls. Strong co-clustering by F measure was seen for same-batch samples.

Unique molecular identifiers featured in each of the TCR beta cDNA libraries. There were about 1 to 10 million T cells, and approximately 480,000 cDNA molecules came from them. TCRdb called the PCR reads again in MiXCR, with one record for every CDR3 protein. The data contain about 160,000 distinct CDR3 sequences, around 36% of them singletons. Germline V gene data show CDR1 as MNHEY and CDR2 as SVGEGT. V was clipped by 7 bases and J by 2 bases, with 14 bases between them. The CDR3 totals 14 residues. This clonotype was seen a few times. The target antigen is unknown. The rearrangement joins TRBV6-2 or TRBV6-3 to TRBJ2-5; the D is unclear. The TCR was taken from a girl aged 10 to 17 with multiple sclerosis. The sequences come from blood, collected after autologous hematopoietic stem cell transplantation. CDR3 loop: CASIRGPSQETQYF. In DNA form, the CDR3 reads TGTGCCAGCATAAGAGGTCCCTCACAAGAGACCCAGTACTTC.